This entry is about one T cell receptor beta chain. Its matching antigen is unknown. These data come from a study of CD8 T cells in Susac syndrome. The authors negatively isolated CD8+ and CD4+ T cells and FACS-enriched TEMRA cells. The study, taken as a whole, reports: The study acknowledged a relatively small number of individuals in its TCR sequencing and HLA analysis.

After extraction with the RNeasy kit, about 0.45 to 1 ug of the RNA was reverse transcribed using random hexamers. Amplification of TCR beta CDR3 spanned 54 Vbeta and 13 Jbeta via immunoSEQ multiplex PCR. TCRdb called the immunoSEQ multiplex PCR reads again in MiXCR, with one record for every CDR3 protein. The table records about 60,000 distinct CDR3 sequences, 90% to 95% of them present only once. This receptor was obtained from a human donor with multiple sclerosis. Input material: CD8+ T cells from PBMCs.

The CDR3 DNA reads TGTGCCAGCAGTTTATCCGACACCCAGTACTTC. This sequence encodes CASSLSDTQYF. V and J are TRBV28 and TRBJ2-3, with no clear D. Gene TRBJ2-5 matches the end of the DNA better, so the J call may be wrong. Germline V gene sequence: CDR1 MDHEN, CDR2 SYDVKM. The CDR3 totals 11 residues.